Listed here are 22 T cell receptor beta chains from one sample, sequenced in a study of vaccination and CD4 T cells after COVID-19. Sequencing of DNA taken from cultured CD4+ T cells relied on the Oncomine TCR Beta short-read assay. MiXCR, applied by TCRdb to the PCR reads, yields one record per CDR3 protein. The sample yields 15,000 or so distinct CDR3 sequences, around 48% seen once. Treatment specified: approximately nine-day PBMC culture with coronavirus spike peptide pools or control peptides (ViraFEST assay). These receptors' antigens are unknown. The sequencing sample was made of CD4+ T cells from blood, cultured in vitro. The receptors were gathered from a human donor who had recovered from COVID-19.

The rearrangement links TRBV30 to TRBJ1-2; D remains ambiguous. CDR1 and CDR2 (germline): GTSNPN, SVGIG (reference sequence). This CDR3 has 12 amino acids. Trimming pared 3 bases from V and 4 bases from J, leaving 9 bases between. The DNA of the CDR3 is TGTGCCTGGAGGGCGGGCAGCTATGGCTACACCTTC. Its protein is CAWRAGSYGYTF.

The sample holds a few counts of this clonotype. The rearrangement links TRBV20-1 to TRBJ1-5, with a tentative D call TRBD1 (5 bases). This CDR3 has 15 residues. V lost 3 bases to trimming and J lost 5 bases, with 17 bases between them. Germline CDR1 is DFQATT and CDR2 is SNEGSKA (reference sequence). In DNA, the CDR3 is TGCAGTGCTAGGGACCTGGGGGGACCCCATCAGCCCCAGCATTTT. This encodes CSARDLGGPHQPQHF.

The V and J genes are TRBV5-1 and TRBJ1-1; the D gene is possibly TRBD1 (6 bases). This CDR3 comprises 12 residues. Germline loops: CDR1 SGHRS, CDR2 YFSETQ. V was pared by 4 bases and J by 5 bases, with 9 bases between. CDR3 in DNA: TGCGCCAGCAGCAAAGGGGGGACTGAAGCTTTCTTT. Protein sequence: CASSKGGTEAFF.

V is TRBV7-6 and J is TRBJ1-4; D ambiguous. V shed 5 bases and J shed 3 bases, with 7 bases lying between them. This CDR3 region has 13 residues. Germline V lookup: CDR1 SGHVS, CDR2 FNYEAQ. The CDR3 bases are TGTGCCAGCAGCCCCGGGCCTAATGAAAAACTGTTTTTT. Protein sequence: CASSPGPNEKLFF.

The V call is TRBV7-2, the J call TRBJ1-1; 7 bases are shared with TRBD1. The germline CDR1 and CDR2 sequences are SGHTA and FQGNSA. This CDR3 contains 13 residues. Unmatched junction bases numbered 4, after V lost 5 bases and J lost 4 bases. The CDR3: CASSMGQLTEAFF. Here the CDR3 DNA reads TGTGCCAGCAGCATGGGACAGCTCACTGAAGCTTTCTTT.

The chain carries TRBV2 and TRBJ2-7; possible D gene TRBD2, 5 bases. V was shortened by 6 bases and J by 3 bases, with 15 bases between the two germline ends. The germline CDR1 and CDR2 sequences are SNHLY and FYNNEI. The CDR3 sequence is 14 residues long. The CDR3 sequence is CASSGQRGFYEQYF. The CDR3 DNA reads TGTGCCAGCAGCGGCCAGAGAGGGTTCTACGAGCAGTACTTC.

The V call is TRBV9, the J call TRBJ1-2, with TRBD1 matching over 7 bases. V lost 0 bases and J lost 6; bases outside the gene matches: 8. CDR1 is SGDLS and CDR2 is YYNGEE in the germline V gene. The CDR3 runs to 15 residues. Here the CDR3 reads CASSVEKTGRNGYTF. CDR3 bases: TGTGCCAGCAGCGTAGAGAAGACAGGGCGGAATGGCTACACCTTC.

The CDR3 is CASSLEGTGREQFF. The CDR3 DNA reads as TGTGCCAGCAGCTTAGAGGGGACAGGACGGGAGCAGTTCTTC. The chain recombines TRBV7-2 with TRBJ2-1, with 8 bases identical to TRBD1. The germline V gene has CDR1 SGHTA and CDR2 FQGNSA. V lost 1 base to trimming and J lost 10 bases; unmatched junction nucleotides: 6. This CDR3 region has 14 residues.

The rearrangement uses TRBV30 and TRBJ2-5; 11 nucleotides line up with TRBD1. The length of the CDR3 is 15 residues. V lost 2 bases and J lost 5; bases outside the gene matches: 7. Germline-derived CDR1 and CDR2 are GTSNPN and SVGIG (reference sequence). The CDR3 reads CAWSSRTGGSETQYF. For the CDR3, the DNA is TGTGCCTGGAGTTCCCGGACAGGGGGCTCTGAGACCCAGTACTTC. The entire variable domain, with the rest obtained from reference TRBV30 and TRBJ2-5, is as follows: SQTIHQWPATLVQPVGSPLSLECTVEGTSNPNLYWYRQAAGRGLQLLFYSVGIGQISSEVPQNLSASRPQDRQFILSSKKLLLSDSGFYLCAWSSRTGGSETQYFGPGTRLLVL.

Here the CDR3 reads CASSQAVHQPQHF. The DNA of the CDR3 is TGTGCCAGCAGCCAAGCAGTGCATCAGCCCCAGCATTTT. The chain carries TRBV6-1 and TRBJ1-5; no reliable D call. CDR1 and CDR2 from the germline V gene are MNHNS and SASEGT. The V end lost 6 bases, the J end lost 5 bases, and 11 bases lay between the germline ends. The CDR3 spans 13 residues.

The CDR3 bases are TGTGCCACCAGCAGAGTAACGGGACAAGCCTTTTCACCCCTCCACTTT. Residues: CATSRVTGQAFSPLHF. The gene calls are TRBV15 and TRBJ1-6; D perhaps matches TRBD1 (6 bases). From germline, CDR1 is LNHNV and CDR2 YYDKDF (reference sequence). Between the trimmed V and J ends, which lost 1 base and 9 bases, there was a span of 16 bases. The CDR3 sequence is 16 residues long.

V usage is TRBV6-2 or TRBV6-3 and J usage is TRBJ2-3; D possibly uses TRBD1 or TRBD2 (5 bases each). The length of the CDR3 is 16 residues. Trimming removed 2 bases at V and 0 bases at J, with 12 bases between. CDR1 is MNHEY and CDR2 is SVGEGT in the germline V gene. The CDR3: CASSYEGRGSTDTQYF. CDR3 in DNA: TGTGCCAGCAGTTACGAGGGAAGGGGAAGCACAGATACGCAGTATTTT.

For the CDR3, the DNA is TGTGCCAGCAGCCCCCCCCGAAACGACGGGAGCAACTACACCTTC. It yields the protein CASSPPRNDGSNYTF. The rearrangement joins TRBV7-9 to TRBJ1-2; D not resolved. This CDR3 contains 15 residues. The germline V and J ends were trimmed by 5 bases and 10 bases, with 23 bases remaining between them. CDR1 and CDR2 from the germline V gene are SEHNR and FQNEAQ (reference sequence).

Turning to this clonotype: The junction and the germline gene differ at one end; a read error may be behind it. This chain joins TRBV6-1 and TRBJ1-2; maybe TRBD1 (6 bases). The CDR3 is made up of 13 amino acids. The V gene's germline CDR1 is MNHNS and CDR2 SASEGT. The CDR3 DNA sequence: TGTGCTAGCAGTGGGGGGCGCCTAGGAGGCTACACCTTC. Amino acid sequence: CASSGGRLGGYTF.

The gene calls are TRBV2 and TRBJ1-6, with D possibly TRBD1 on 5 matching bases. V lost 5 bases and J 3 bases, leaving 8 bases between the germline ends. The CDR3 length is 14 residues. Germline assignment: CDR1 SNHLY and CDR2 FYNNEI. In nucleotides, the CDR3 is TGTGCCAGCAGTTCCGACAGCTATAATTCACCCCTCCACTTT. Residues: CASSSDSYNSPLHF.

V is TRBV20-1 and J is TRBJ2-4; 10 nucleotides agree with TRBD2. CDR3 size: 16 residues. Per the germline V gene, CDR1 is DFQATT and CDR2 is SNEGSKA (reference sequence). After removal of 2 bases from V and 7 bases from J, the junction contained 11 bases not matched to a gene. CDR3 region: CSARRAAERGGNIQYF. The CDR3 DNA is TGCAGTGCTAGAAGGGCGGCTGAGCGGGGGGGCAACATTCAGTACTTC.

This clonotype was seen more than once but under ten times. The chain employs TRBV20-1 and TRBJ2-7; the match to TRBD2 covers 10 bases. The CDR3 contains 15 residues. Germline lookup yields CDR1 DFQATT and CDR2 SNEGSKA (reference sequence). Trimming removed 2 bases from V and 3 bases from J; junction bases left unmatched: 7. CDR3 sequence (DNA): TGCAGTGCTAGATCATCTAGCGGGGGACTCTACGAGCAGTACTTC. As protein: CSARSSSGGLYEQYF.

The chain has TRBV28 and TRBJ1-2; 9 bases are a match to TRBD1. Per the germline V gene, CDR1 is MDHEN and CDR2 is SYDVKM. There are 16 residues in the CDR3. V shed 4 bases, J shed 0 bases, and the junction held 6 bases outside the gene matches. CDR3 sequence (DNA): TGTGCCAGCAGTTCCCCCGGACAGGGGACTAACTATGGCTACACCTTC. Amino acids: CASSSPGQGTNYGYTF.

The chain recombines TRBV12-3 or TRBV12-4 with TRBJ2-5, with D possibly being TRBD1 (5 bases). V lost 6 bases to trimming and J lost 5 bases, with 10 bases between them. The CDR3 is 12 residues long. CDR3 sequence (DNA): TGTGCCAGCAGCACAGGAAGCGAGACCCAGTACTTC. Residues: CASSTGSETQYF.

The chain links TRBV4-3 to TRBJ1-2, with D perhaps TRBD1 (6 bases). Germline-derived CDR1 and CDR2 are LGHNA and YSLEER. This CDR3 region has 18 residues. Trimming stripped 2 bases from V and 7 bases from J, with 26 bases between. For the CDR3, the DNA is TGCGCCAGCAGCCAACAACAGGGCTTATCTTGGGGTTCGGGTGGCTACACCTTC. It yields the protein CASSQQQGLSWGSGGYTF.

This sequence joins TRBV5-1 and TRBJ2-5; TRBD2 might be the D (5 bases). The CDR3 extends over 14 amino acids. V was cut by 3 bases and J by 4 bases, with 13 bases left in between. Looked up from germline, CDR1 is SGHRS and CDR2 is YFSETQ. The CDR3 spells CASSSGKGPETQYF. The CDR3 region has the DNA TGCGCCAGCAGCTCGGGGAAGGGTCCAGAGACCCAGTACTTC.

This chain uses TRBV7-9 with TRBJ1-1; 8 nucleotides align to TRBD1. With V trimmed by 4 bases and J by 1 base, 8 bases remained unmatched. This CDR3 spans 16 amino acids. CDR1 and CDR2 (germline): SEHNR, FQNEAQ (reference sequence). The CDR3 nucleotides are TGTGCCAGCAGCTACCCCAAAGGGACAGGGAACACTGAAGCTTTCTTT. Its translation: CASSYPKGTGNTEAFF. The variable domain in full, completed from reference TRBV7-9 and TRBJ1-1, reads DTGVSQNPRHKITKRGQNVTFRCDPISEHNRLYWYRQTLGQGPEFLTYFQNEAQLEKSRLLSDRFSAERPKGSFSTLEIQRTEQGDSAMYLCASSYPKGTGNTEAFFGQGTRLTVV.